This T cell receptor (beta chain) stems from a study of blood T cell repertoires in COVID-19. Trimming removed 1 base from V and 6 bases from J, with 9 bases in between. The CDR3 is 13 residues long. Only in-frame clones appear in the TCRdb table, and some are missing; sequencing was by immunoSEQ multiplex PCR. The repertoire includes 130,000 to 150,000 clones, approximately 85% of them detected once, and around 8% sits in the top ten. Sequences were obtained from peripheral blood. The receptor was isolated from a woman aged 55-75 years with COVID-19, enrolled during active disease. V is TRBV12-3 or TRBV12-4 and J is TRBJ1-2; tentative D call: TRBD1 (5 bases). The CDR3 protein is CASSLGGRDGYTF. The CDR3 DNA follows: TGTGCCAGCAGTTTAGGGGGCAGGGATGGCTACACCTTC.